This entry describes one T cell receptor (beta chain). There is no known antigen for this receptor. No base quality information exists; no much larger clone differs at one position. This sample was taken from a study of regulatory T cells in long-lasting Graves disease (dated by TCRdb to the early 2020s). About the study as a whole: Newly diagnosed Graves' disease patients had taken antithyroid drugs for less than 3 months. TCR sequencing covered approximately 13 persistent and 20 newly diagnosed Graves' disease patients, some 35 samples in total. Patients with persistent Graves' disease were compared with patients with newly diagnosed Graves' disease using TCR sequencing and RNA sequencing of peripheral blood. The study was registered as a clinical trial and conducted in China. Broad study findings and their caveats: Only the TCR beta chain was sequenced and analyzed. Patients with persistent disease shared more public clonotypes (about 2,900) than newly diagnosed patients did (roughly 970). Peripheral blood alone was examined, since thyroid tissue, which constituted the primary lesion, could not be accessed. Persistent disease showed preferential use of TRBV28, TRBJ1-2 and TRBJ2-5, whereas newly diagnosed disease favored TRBV20-1 and TRBJ2-1. Compared with newly diagnosed patients, patients with persistent Graves' disease had lower TCR Shannon entropy and fewer highly expanded clones, which suggests clonal expansion. The small sample size was acknowledged by the authors as a limitation that may reduce accuracy.

Reading the label with the study, this specimen's time point is: newly diagnosed GD, antithyroid drugs for less than 3 months. For both TCR sequencing and RNA sequencing, RNA was extracted from PBMCs in TRIzol. Graves' disease was diagnosed according to American Thyroid Association guidelines. The patients came from an endocrinology department in Xi'an, China. Each patient gave approximately 10 milliliters of peripheral blood, collected in an EDTA anticoagulant tube. Ficoll Paque Plus density gradient separation was used to isolate PBMCs, and no further T cell sorting was performed. An Agilent 2100 Bioanalyzer and agarose gel were used to assess RNA quality, and a NanoDrop 2000 was used to measure RNA concentration. Including the terminal cysteine and phenylalanine, the CDR3 comprises 18 residues. CDR3 DNA is the only sequence kept; it has 54 bases, read in frame from the first base. V ends up 1 base short and J 8 bases short, with an unmatched junction base count of 12. Per the germline V gene, SGHTA is the CDR1 and FQGNSA is the CDR2.

The library was prepared using multiplex PCR. Sequencer: Illumina HiSeq 4000. iRepertoire HTBI primers and Arm-PCR amplification of CDR3 regions were used to construct TCR beta libraries. Gel purification was performed on PCR products prior to sequencing. The study's processing was this. A total of around 66 TRBV and 14 TRBJ segments were identified across samples and were used for gene usage analysis of CDR3 amino acid clonotypes. COPE and FqMerger were used to merge filtered high-quality paired reads into contigs. BLAST was used to align contigs to IMGT TRBV, TRBD and TRBJ reference genes, with CDR3 defined following IMGT. Clonotypes above 0.1% frequency were classified as highly expanded clones. Repertoire diversity was measured by Shannon entropy, and V-J evenness by the Gini coefficient. A clonotype was considered public if more than one individual shared it. TCRdb trimmed the raw reads at Q25, called clones with MiXCR and kept productive beta chains. Merged by CDR3 protein, the rows form single entries marked with the most common genes and DNA. The V and J calls and clone size are TCRdb's, not the authors'. Across this sample there are 530,000 or so distinct CDR3 sequences, with approximately 16% seen only once. More than 10% of the sample lies in the top ten.

A further study also used this sample, focusing on T cells in Graves' hyperthyroidism and ophthalmopathy. Taken from the second paper: Graves' hyperthyroidism was defined as stable when no progression to ophthalmopathy occurred over 18 months of follow-up. Hyperthyroidism patients were aged 18 to 65 years and newly diagnosed, with disease duration of less than 2 months. Patients with uncontrolled infections, other autoimmune diseases, pregnancy or lactation were excluded. Clinical symptoms, serum thyroxine and TRAb, thyroid ultrasound, and orbital computed tomography formed the basis for the diagnoses. A first-round RT-PCR of the TCR CDR3 used the HTBI primer set with the Qiagen OneStep RT-PCR kit. Most expanded thyroid clonotypes (frequency above 0.001) were also found in blood, which suggests that blood repertoires may mirror thyroid immune responses. Ophthalmopathy was separated from stable hyperthyroidism by a 13 V-J signature model, with over 85% sensitivity and approximately 81% specificity obtained in cross-validation and 80%/75% obtained in testing. In validation, the model predicted progression to ophthalmopathy with approximately 71% sensitivity and over 72% specificity, a median of around 6.6 months before onset. To identify distinguishing TCR V-J signatures, a discovery cohort of around 100 patients was used, comprising 40 to 45 with Graves' ophthalmopathy and some 60 with stable Graves' hyperthyroidism. An independent validation cohort of under 20 hyperthyroidism patients and about 15 patients who later progressed to ophthalmopathy tested prospective prediction of ophthalmopathy. The 85 to 100 discovery patients were divided at random into training and test sets in a 7:3 ratio. Thyroid tissue and blood T-cell repertoires from six Graves' hyperthyroidism patients were also compared in the study. Following sampling, methimazole starting at 30 mg daily was given to hyperthyroidism patients, and high-dose intravenous methylprednisolone was given to ophthalmopathy patients. A second multiplex PCR round built the libraries, followed by size selection and purification. Paired-end sequencing of the libraries was performed with 100 bp reads on an Illumina HiSeq2000. SOAPnuke was used to process the raw data, with reads discarded if the reads contained adapters or uncalled bases, had a mean Phred below 15, or lacked an exact constant-primer or identifier match. High-quality paired reads were merged with COPE v1.2.5, and unique nucleotide sequences were defined as clonotypes. Clonotypes were aligned to IMGT TRBV, TRBD and TRBJ reference segments using MiTCR v1.1. Analysis was restricted to V-J combinations with a frequency above 0.0001, which covered 99% to 99.2% of repertoires. A TCS score was defined as the ratio between F50 (clonal expansion) and ExV (chaos), using BLOSUM62-based TCRdist between CDR3 peptides within each V-J. Welch's t-statistics and random forest reduced around 520 V-J features to 13, which were used in a naive Bayes classifier (R e1071). No statistical method was used to fix the sample size in advance, and group allocation was not hidden from the investigators. TCR Vbeta CDR3 sequencing of 130 to 150 peripheral blood samples (about 45 ophthalmopathy, about 74 hyperthyroidism and roughly 17 progressor patients) is reported in the paper.

This material consisted of peripheral blood mononuclear cells (PBMCs), taken at new diagnosis, from a patient treated with antithyroid drugs. The receptor's source is a man aged 18 to 35 with Graves disease. Donor details come from another sample of the same person, matched by shared clones. The receptor chain draws on TRBV7-2 and TRBJ2-1; 12 bases in the middle match TRBD2. The DNA reads as follows: TGTGCCAGCAGCTTAGTTAGTCTAGCGGGAGGGCCTGGCGATGAGCAGTTCTTC. This encodes CASSLVSLAGGPGDEQFF.